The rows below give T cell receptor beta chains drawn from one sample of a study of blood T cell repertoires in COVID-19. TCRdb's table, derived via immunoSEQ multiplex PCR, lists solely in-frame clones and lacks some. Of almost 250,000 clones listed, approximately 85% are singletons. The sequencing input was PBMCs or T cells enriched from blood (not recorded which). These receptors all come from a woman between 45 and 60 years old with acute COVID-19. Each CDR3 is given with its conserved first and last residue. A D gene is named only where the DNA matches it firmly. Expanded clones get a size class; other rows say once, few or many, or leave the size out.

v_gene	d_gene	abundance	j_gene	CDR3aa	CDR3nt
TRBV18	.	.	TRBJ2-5	CASSRARSEETQYF	TGTGCCAGCTCACGAGCGAGGAGTGAAGAGACCCAGTACTTC
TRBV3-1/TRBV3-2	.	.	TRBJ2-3	CASSQSGPDTQYF	TGTGCCAGCAGCCAGAGCGGCCCAGATACGCAGTATTTT
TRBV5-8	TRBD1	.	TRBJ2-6	CASTIWGQVISGANVLTF	TGTGCCAGCACCATATGGGGACAGGTTATCTCTGGGGCCAACGTCCTGACTTTC
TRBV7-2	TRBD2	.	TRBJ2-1	CASSFRTSGGAVNEQFF	TGTGCCAGCAGCTTTCGGACTAGCGGGGGGGCTGTCAATGAGCAGTTCTTC
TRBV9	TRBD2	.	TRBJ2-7	CASSPSGTSGNEQYF	TGTGCCAGCAGCCCCTCCGGGACTAGCGGGAACGAGCAGTACTTC
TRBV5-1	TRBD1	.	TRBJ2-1	CASSWRTGIGEQFF	TGCGCCAGCAGCTGGAGGACAGGGATAGGTGAGCAGTTCTTC
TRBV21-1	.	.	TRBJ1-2	CASSNGDSSDYGYTF	TGTGCCAGCAGCAATGGGGACAGCTCTGACTATGGCTACACCTTC
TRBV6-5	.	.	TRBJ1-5	CASLFGDQPQHF	TGTGCCAGCCTGTTCGGGGATCAGCCCCAGCATTTT
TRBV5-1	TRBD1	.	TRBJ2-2	CASSQGTGENTGELFF	TGCGCCAGCAGCCAAGGGACAGGGGAAAACACCGGGGAGCTGTTTTTT
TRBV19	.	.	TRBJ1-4	CASRSGGVGNEKLFF	TGTGCCAGTAGATCCGGCGGGGTCGGTAATGAAAAACTGTTTTTT
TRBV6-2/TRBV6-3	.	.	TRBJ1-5	CASSYPSGLNQPQHF	TGTGCCAGCAGTTACCCCAGCGGGCTAAATCAGCCCCAGCATTTT
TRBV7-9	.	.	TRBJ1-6	CASLGGGYNSPLHF	TGTGCCAGCTTGGGGGGGGGCTATAATTCACCCCTCCACTTT
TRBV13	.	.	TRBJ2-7	CASSLGEGGEQYF	TGTGCCAGCAGCTTAGGCGAGGGTGGGGAGCAGTACTTC
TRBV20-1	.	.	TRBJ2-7	CSASAPGYEQYF	TGCAGTGCTAGTGCTCCAGGGTACGAGCAGTACTTC
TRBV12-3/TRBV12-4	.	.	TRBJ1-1	CASSFDTEAFF	TGTGCCAGCAGTTTCGACACTGAAGCTTTCTTT
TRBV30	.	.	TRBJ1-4	CAGDKRGGEKLFF	TGTGCCGGCGACAAACGGGGGGGTGAAAAACTGTTTTTT
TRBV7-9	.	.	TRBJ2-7	CASSSPGTYEQYF	TGTGCCAGCAGCTCCCCCGGGACCTACGAGCAGTACTTC
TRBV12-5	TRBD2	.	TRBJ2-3	CASGLAVGSGGSIPLTDTQYF	TGTGCTAGTGGTTTGGCAGTAGGTAGCGGGGGCTCAATCCCTCTCACAGATACGCAGTATTTT
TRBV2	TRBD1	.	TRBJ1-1	CASRETGGDTEAFF	TGTGCCAGCAGAGAGACAGGGGGCGACACTGAAGCTTTCTTT
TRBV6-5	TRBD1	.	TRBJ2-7	CASTIRDRAYEQYF	TGTGCCAGCACGATCCGGGACAGGGCCTACGAGCAGTACTTC
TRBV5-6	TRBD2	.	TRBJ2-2	CASSSLAGEITGELFF	TGTGCCAGCAGCTCACTAGCGGGGGAGATCACCGGGGAGCTGTTTTTT
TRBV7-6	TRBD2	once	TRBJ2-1	CASSLLAGGPDEQFF	TGTGCCAGCAGCTTATTAGCGGGGGGGCCCGATGAGCAGTTCTTC
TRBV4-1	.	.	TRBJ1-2	CASSQGPRTAYNYGYTF	TGCGCCAGCAGCCAAGGTCCCCGGACAGCTTATAACTATGGCTACACCTTC
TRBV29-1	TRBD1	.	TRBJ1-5	CSAGQKNQPQHF	TGCAGCGCGGGACAGAAGAATCAGCCCCAGCATTTT
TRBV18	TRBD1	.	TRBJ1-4	CASSPRTGGDEKLFF	TGTGCCAGCTCACCAAGGACAGGGGGCGATGAAAAACTGTTTTTT
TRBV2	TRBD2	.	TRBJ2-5	CASSEWGRDRSQETQYF	TGTGCCAGCAGTGAATGGGGGAGGGACCGGTCCCAAGAGACCCAGTACTTC
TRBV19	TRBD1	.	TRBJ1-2	CASTVGQGYRDYGYTF	TGTGCCAGTACCGTGGGACAGGGCTATCGGGACTATGGCTACACCTTC
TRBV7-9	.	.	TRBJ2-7	CASSLEPRYEQYF	TGTGCCAGCAGCTTAGAACCTCGGTACGAGCAGTACTTC
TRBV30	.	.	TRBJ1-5	CAWSASDQPQHF	TGTGCCTGGAGTGCATCGGATCAGCCCCAGCATTTT
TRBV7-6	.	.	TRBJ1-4	CASSLNRAKRGEKLFF	TGTGCCAGCAGCTTAAACAGGGCGAAACGTGGAGAAAAACTGTTTTTT
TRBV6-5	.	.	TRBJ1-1	CASSYSSRGSNTEAFF	TGTGCCAGCAGTTACTCTTCTAGGGGCAGCAACACTGAAGCTTTCTTT
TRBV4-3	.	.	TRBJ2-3	CASSHRRGDTQYF	TGCGCCAGCAGCCACCGACGGGGGGATACGCAGTATTTT
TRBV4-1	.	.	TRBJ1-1	CASSQDTSGGTEAFF	TGCGCCAGCAGCCAAGATACTAGCGGGGGGACTGAAGCTTTCTTT
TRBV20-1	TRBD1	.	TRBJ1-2	CSASSTDGTDYGYTF	TGCAGTGCTAGTTCTACCGATGGGACAGACTATGGCTACACCTTC
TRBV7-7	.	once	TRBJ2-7	CASSLGQGKGYEQYF	TGTGCCAGCAGCTTAGGCCAGGGAAAGGGCTACGAGCAGTACTTC
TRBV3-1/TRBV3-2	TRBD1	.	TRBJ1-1	CASSPGQVVTEAFF	TGTGCCAGCAGCCCAGGACAGGTCGTCACTGAAGCTTTCTTT
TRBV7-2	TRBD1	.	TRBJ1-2	CASTGLRQGGGYTF	TGTGCCAGCACCGGGCTCAGACAGGGGGGTGGCTACACCTTC
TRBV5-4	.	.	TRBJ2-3	CASSLGGGRTDTQYF	TGTGCCAGCAGCTTGGGAGGGGGACGCACAGATACGCAGTATTTT
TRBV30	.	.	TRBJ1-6	CAWGRTNSPLHF	TGTGCCTGGGGGCGGACAAATTCACCCCTCCACTTT
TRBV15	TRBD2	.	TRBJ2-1	CATSTKVGLAGSNEQFF	TGTGCCACCAGCACAAAGGTAGGGCTAGCGGGGAGCAATGAGCAGTTCTTC
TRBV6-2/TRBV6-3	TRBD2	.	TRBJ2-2	CASSYPSGGANTGELFF	TGTGCCAGCAGTTACCCTAGCGGGGGGGCAAACACCGGGGAGCTGTTTTTT
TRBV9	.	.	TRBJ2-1	CASSDLWAGAHNEQFF	TGTGCCAGCAGCGACCTCTGGGCGGGGGCTCACAATGAGCAGTTCTTC
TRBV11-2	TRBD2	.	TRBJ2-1	CASSRTSGGRGEQFF	TGTGCCAGCAGCCGGACTAGCGGGGGGCGGGGTGAGCAGTTCTTC
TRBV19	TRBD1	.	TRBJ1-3	CASSLGQEHSGNTIYF	TGTGCCAGTAGTCTCGGACAGGAACACTCTGGAAACACCATATATTTT
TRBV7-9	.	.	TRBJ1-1	CASSLGGDGQAFF	TGTGCCAGCAGCTTAGGCGGGGACGGTCAAGCTTTCTTT
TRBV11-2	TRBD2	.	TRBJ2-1	CASSLGAGGPYNEQFF	TGTGCCAGCAGCTTAGGGGCGGGGGGCCCCTACAATGAGCAGTTCTTC
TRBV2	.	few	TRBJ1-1	CASSVDSIPEAFF	TGTGCCAGCAGTGTCGACAGTATCCCTGAAGCTTTCTTT